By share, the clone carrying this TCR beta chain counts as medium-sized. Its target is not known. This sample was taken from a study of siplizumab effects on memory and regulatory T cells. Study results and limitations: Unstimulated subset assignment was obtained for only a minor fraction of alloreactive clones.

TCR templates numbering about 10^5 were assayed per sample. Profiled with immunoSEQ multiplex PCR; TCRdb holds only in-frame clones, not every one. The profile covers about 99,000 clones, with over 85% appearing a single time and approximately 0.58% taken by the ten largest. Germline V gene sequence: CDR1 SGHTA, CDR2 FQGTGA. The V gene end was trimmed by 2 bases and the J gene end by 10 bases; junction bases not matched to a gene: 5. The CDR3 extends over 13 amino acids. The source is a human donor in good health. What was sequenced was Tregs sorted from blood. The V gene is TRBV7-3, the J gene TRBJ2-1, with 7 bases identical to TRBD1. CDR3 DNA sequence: TGTGCCAGCAGCTTAGCTAACAGGGGAGAGCAGTTCTTC. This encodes CASSLANRGEQFF.